This T cell receptor beta chain was captured in a study of blood T cell repertoires in COVID-19. Germline assignment: CDR1 KGHDR and CDR2 SFDVKD. V was pared by 4 bases and J by 1 base, with 1 base of the junction left unmatched. The CDR3 covers 14 residues. This clone was detected only a few times. Some clones are missing from TCRdb's copy, which holds only in-frame ones; the method was immunoSEQ multiplex PCR. The sample consists of 70,000 to 90,000 clones, 85% of them appearing once. The V gene is TRBV24-1, the J gene TRBJ2-3; 7 bases match TRBD2. The sequencing input was peripheral blood. The clonotype was recovered from a middle-aged man with COVID-19, enrolled during active disease. CDR3 region: CATSETSGTDTQYF. CDR3 coding DNA: TGTGCCACCAGTGAAACTAGCGGCACAGATACGCAGTATTTT.